These 7 T cell receptor beta chains came from one sample sequenced in a study of metastatic and nonmetastatic thyroid tumors. Among the patients, none had received any treatment before thyroid surgery. TCRdb reanalyzed the PCR reads via MiXCR. In the table there are over 20,000 clones, 28% of which are singletons. The sample taken for sequencing was tumor tissue. Source of these receptors: a male donor with papillary thyroid cancer or a benign thyroid nodule (not recorded which). Some clones in this sample may be carry-over from other donors' samples.

This clone is labeled medium-sized. The V call is TRBV7-3, the J call TRBJ2-7; 11 bases agree with TRBD2. Germline V gene data show CDR1 as SGHTA and CDR2 as FQGTGA. This CDR3 is 15 amino acids long. After removal of 2 bases from V and 4 bases from J, the junction contained 4 bases not matched to a gene. The CDR3 reads CASSLLAGGRYEQYF. DNA of the CDR3: TGTGCCAGCAGCTTACTAGCGGGAGGTAGGTACGAGCAGTACTTC.

This clone has at least ten counts. This chain uses TRBV24-1 with TRBJ2-7, with 7 positions matching TRBD1. The CDR3 has 14 residues. The germline V gene encodes CDR1 KGHDR and CDR2 SFDVKD. The J segment lost 9 bases and the V segment lost 1 base, leaving 8 bases of the junction unmatched. The CDR3 region is CATSDLGGDGGQYF. CDR3 nucleotide sequence: TGTGCCACCAGTGATTTAGGGGGCGATGGCGGGCAGTACTTC.

This rearrangement joins TRBV5-1 to TRBJ1-2; tentative D call: TRBD1 (6 bases). CDR1 is SGHRS and CDR2 is YFSETQ in the germline V gene. CDR3 length: 14 amino acids. V lost 1 base to trimming and J lost 6 bases, with 13 bases between them. CDR3 residues: CASSLSGGGHGYTF. CDR3 DNA sequence: TGCGCCAGCAGCTTGTCAGGTGGGGGGCATGGCTACACCTTC.

By sample fraction, this clone is medium-sized. This chain uses TRBV12-3 or TRBV12-4 with TRBJ2-1; 9 nucleotides match TRBD2. V shed 10 bases and J 6 bases; nucleotides not matched to a gene: 10. The CDR3 covers 14 residues. CDR3 region: CATILTSGPNEQFF. In nucleotides, the CDR3 is TGTGCCACCATACTGACTAGCGGACCCAATGAGCAGTTCTTC.

This clone came up once. V is TRBV30 and J is TRBJ2-7, with 10 nucleotides matching TRBD1. V trimming: 5 bases; J trimming: 5 bases; junction bases outside the gene matches: 9. The CDR3 length is 14 residues. CDR1 and CDR2 (germline): GTSNPN, SVGIG (reference sequence). The CDR3 loop reads CAWDGGQGLHEQYF. Written as DNA, the CDR3 is TGTGCCTGGGACGGGGGACAGGGGTTACACGAGCAGTACTTC.

This chain links TRBV6-8 with TRBJ2-3; perhaps TRBD2 as D (5 bases). The CDR3 covers 13 residues. Trimming left V 4 bases short and J 6 bases short, with 11 bases between. Germline V gene data show CDR1 as MNHGY and CDR2 as SAAAGT. As DNA, the CDR3 is TGTGCCAGCAGTTCAAGTCGGGGTGATACGCAGTATTTT. It translates to CASSSSRGDTQYF.

The genes are TRBV24-1 and TRBJ1-6; the D gene is possibly TRBD1 (5 bases). Trimming stripped 5 bases from V and 4 bases from J, with 8 bases between. The CDR3 consists of 14 residues. Germline loops: CDR1 KGHDR, CDR2 SFDVKD. In nucleotides, the CDR3 is TGTGCCACCAGTGGGGGGTCTTATAATTCACCCCTCCACTTT. Encoded protein: CATSGGSYNSPLHF.